These 9 T cell receptor beta chains were sequenced from one sample in a study of CD8+ T cells in alopecia areata. Sequencing used cDNA as its template, made by extracting RNA and reverse transcribing it. The method was immunoSEQ multiplex PCR; TCRdb's version includes in-frame clones alone and lacks a portion of them. The top ten hold approximately 3.5% of the sample, which has about 200,000 clones, around 56% seen once. The treatment is: oral pan-JAK inhibitor, 5-10 mg twice daily. The sample here was CD4+ T cells sorted from blood, taken at week 4, from a patient treated with tofacitinib. These receptors all come from a human donor with alopecia areata.

J is TRBJ2-3 and V is TRBV18, with 12 nucleotides matching TRBD2. The CDR3 covers 16 residues. The ends lost 6 bases at V and 9 bases at J; junction bases unmatched: 13. CDR1 and CDR2 from the germline V gene are KGHSH and LQKENI. Here the CDR3 reads CASSPTSGGLPVTQYF. The CDR3 nucleotides are TGTGCCAGCTCTCCGACTAGCGGGGGCCTCCCCGTGACGCAGTATTTT. The full variable domain, rest sourced from reference TRBV18 and TRBJ2-3, is NAGVMQNPRHLVRRRGQEARLRCSPMKGHSHVYWYRQLPEEGLKFMVYLQKENIIDESGMPKERFSAEFPKEGPSILRIQQVVRGDSAAYFCASSPTSGGLPVTQYFGPGTRLTVL.

The V gene is TRBV2, the J gene TRBJ1-6; D remains unclear. Germline CDR1 is SNHLY and CDR2 is FYNNEI. The V end lost 6 bases, the J end lost 5 bases, and 5 bases lay between the germline ends. The CDR3 totals 12 residues. The DNA of the CDR3 is TGTGCCAGCAGACGTGATAATTCACCCCTCCACTTT. Its translation is CASRRDNSPLHF.

This clone was counted a single time. This chain links TRBV30 with TRBJ1-2, with D unresolved. The V end was cut by 1 base, the J end by 4 bases, with 7 bases between. CDR3 length equals 12 residues. CDR1 and CDR2 (germline): GTSNPN, SVGIG (reference sequence). The CDR3 region is CAWSDSFYGYTF. The CDR3 nucleotides are TGTGCCTGGAGTGACAGTTTCTATGGCTACACCTTC.

V gene TRBV5-1 combines with J gene TRBJ2-3; D gene ambiguous. Trimming took off 4 bases at V and 4 bases at J, with 10 bases between the two ends. This CDR3 has 13 amino acids. CDR1 and CDR2 from the germline V gene are SGHRS and YFSETQ. CDR3 nucleotides: TGCGCCAGCAGCCTCCCGACCGCAGATACGCAGTATTTT. As protein: CASSLPTADTQYF.

The chain employs TRBV7-9 and TRBJ2-5; D is perhaps TRBD2 (5 bases). The CDR3 is 14 residues long. Germline CDR1 SEHNR, CDR2 FQNEAQ (reference sequence). Trimming took 5 bases from V and 4 from J, leaving 14 bases between them. CDR3 protein: CASSPSRTGETQYF. As DNA, the CDR3 is TGTGCCAGCAGCCCCTCCAGGACTGGAGAGACCCAGTACTTC.

The chain links TRBV11-1 to TRBJ2-1; TRBD1 agrees at 11 bases. CDR3 size: 15 residues. Looked up from germline, CDR1 is SGHAT and CDR2 is FQDESV (reference sequence). V trimming: 3 bases; J trimming: 6 bases; junction bases outside the gene matches: 4. CDR3 bases: TGTGCCAGCAGCTTGGCCGGGACAGGGGGCAATGAGCAGTTCTTC. Protein sequence: CASSLAGTGGNEQFF.

This rearrangement joins TRBV6-5 to TRBJ2-5; 8 nucleotides align to TRBD1. The germline V gene encodes CDR1 MNHEY and CDR2 SVGAGI. This CDR3 contains 15 residues. The V gene end was trimmed by 7 bases and the J gene end by 2 bases; junction bases not matched to a gene: 9. The CDR3 region has the DNA TGTGCCAGCACCCTCCTCGGACAGGGACAAGAGACCCAGTACTTC. Translating gives CASTLLGQGQETQYF.

This clone came up once. The chain is built from TRBV4-1 and TRBJ1-2; a weak D match, TRBD1 (6 bases). Per the germline V gene, CDR1 is MGHRA and CDR2 is YSYEKL. V lost 4 bases, J lost 5 bases, and 14 bases lay in between. The CDR3 consists of 14 residues. The CDR3: CASSLDRHNYGYTF. Here the CDR3 DNA reads TGCGCCAGCAGCCTTGACAGGCACAATTATGGCTACACCTTC.

The chain carries TRBV5-1 and TRBJ2-3, with D tentatively TRBD2 (6 bases). V was cut by 8 bases and J by 4 bases, with 17 bases left in between. The germline CDR1 and CDR2 sequences are SGHRS and YFSETQ. This CDR3 comprises 14 residues. The CDR3 nucleotides read TGCGCCAGTGAGACTGGGACTCGGGCAGATACGCAGTATTTT. Amino acid sequence: CASETGTRADTQYF.